Below are 23 T cell receptor beta chains sequenced from a single sample in a study of CD8 T cells in ankylosing spondylitis. Study outcomes and limitations: Made up of eight highly homologous variants, a TCR beta motif appeared characteristic of ankylosing spondylitis blood.

From the 5' RACE reads, TCRdb called clonotypes with MiXCR, one entry per CDR3 protein. There are more than 300,000 distinct CDR3 sequences in the sample; less than 9.5% occur only once, and roughly 14% lies in the top ten. For these receptors, no antigen is known. Sequencing was performed on blood, either unsorted or a sorted T cell fraction (not recorded which). The receptors were sampled from a male donor with ankylosing spondylitis.

The J gene is TRBJ1-2, the V gene TRBV4-2; D gene ambiguous. Germline assignment: CDR1 LGHNA and CDR2 YNFKEQ. This CDR3 spans 15 amino acids. V lost 3 bases and J lost 1, with 12 bases in between. The CDR3 reads CASSHQTRSNYGYTF. In DNA, the CDR3 is TGTGCCAGCAGCCACCAGACTCGGAGTAACTATGGCTACACCTTC.

This clonotype occurred a few times. V usage is TRBV7-9 and J usage is TRBJ2-4; 7 bases map to TRBD1. CDR1 and CDR2 (germline): SEHNR, FQNEAQ (reference sequence). The V segment lost 1 base and the J segment 3 bases; nucleotides outside the gene matches: 6. This CDR3 has 16 residues. The CDR3 here is CASSLDRGVGKNIQYF. DNA of the CDR3: TGTGCCAGCAGCTTAGACAGGGGAGTTGGCAAAAACATTCAGTACTTC.

The rearrangement links TRBV19 to TRBJ1-5, with TRBD1 identical over 10 bases. The germline CDR1 and CDR2 sequences are LNHDA and SQIVND (reference sequence). This CDR3 has 15 amino acids. The V and J ends lost 5 bases and 9 bases, in that order; junction bases with no gene match: 10. The CDR3 region is CASSLTGTGAGPQHF. Written as DNA, the CDR3 is TGTGCCAGTAGTCTAACCGGGACAGGGGCCGGGCCCCAGCATTTT.

This clonotype has a count of ten or more. The chain carries TRBV5-1 and TRBJ2-2, with D maybe TRBD2 (6 bases). The V gene lost 3 bases and the J gene lost 7 bases, with 16 bases spanning the gap. CDR3 length: 15 residues. CDR1 and CDR2 from the germline V gene are SGHRS and YFSETQ. The DNA of the CDR3 is TGCGCCAGCAGCTCAGACGGGACTCCGGGCGGGGAGCTGTTTTTT. This sequence encodes CASSSDGTPGGELFF. The whole variable domain, filled in from reference TRBV5-1 and TRBJ2-2, reads KAGVTQTPRYLIKTRGQQVTLSCSPISGHRSVSWYQQTPGQGLQFLFEYFSETQRNKGNFPGRFSGRQFSNSRSEMNVSTLELGDSALYLCASSSDGTPGGELFFGEGSRLTVL.

V gene TRBV2 combines with J gene TRBJ1-3; weak D call: TRBD1 (5 bases). Germline V CDR1 and CDR2: SNHLY, FYNNEI. This CDR3 spans 13 amino acids. V was shortened by 2 bases and J by 8 bases, with 10 bases between the two germline ends. The CDR3 loop is CASSEPGTDTIYF. DNA for the CDR3: TGTGCCAGCAGTGAACCAGGGACGGACACCATATATTTT.

The table lists this clonotype with many counts. V and J are TRBV12-3 or TRBV12-4 and TRBJ2-2; 7 bases align to TRBD2. CDR3 size: 13 residues. With V trimmed by 3 bases and J by 15 bases, 10 bases remained unmatched. The CDR3 DNA reads as TGTGCCAGCAGTTTGTTTACGCAGGGAGGGTTGTTTTTT. Protein sequence: CASSLFTQGGLFF.

This clonotype was observed at least ten times. The chain couples TRBV2 to TRBJ2-1, with D possibly being TRBD1 (5 bases). CDR1 and CDR2 (germline): SNHLY, FYNNEI. The CDR3 is 13 residues long. Trimming removed 8 bases at V and 6 bases at J, with 14 bases between. The CDR3 sequence is CASRNRQFNEQFF. The DNA of the CDR3 is TGTGCCAGCCGCAACAGGCAGTTCAATGAGCAGTTCTTC.

The chain joins TRBV9 to TRBJ2-7; TRBD2 might be the D (6 bases). The CDR3 runs to 15 residues. CDR1 is SGDLS and CDR2 is YYNGEE in the germline V gene. V lost 0 bases to trimming and J lost 2 bases, with 12 bases between them. CDR3 sequence: CASSVGAGQPYEQYF. The DNA of the CDR3 is TGTGCCAGCAGCGTAGGGGCGGGGCAACCCTACGAGCAGTACTTC.

The chain carries TRBV9 and TRBJ1-1; D gene unclear. This CDR3 has 13 amino acids. Germline CDR1 and CDR2: SGDLS and YYNGEE. The V end lost 2 bases, the J end lost 0 bases, and 5 bases lay between the germline ends. The CDR3 sequence is CASSVTVNTEAFF. The CDR3 bases are TGTGCCAGCAGCGTCACCGTGAACACTGAAGCTTTCTTT.

This clonotype was seen a few times. This sequence joins TRBV23-1 and TRBJ2-1, with 8 bases matching TRBD1. TRBV23-1 counts as an open reading frame of uncertain function. CDR3 length: 16 residues. V gave up 2 bases and J gave up 13 bases; unmatched junction bases: 16. The CDR3 sequence is CASSQPPRDRSRGQFF. Here the CDR3 DNA reads TGCGCCAGCAGTCAACCCCCCCGGGACAGGAGTAGGGGACAGTTCTTC.

This clonotype appeared a few times. The chain uses TRBV12-3 or TRBV12-4 and TRBJ2-3; no clear D gene. CDR3 size: 14 residues. Between the trimmed V and J ends, which lost 5 bases and 0 bases, there was a span of 9 bases. The CDR3 nucleotides read TGTGCCAGCAGTCCTATGGCTAGCACAGATACGCAGTATTTT. It translates to CASSPMASTDTQYF.

The chain combines TRBV20-1 with TRBJ2-5, with D possibly matching TRBD1 (6 bases). Per germline, CDR1 DFQATT and CDR2 SNEGSKA (reference sequence). Trimming removed 2 bases at V and 4 bases at J, with 17 bases between. The CDR3 is made up of 15 amino acids. The chain's CDR3 is CSARIAQGRGETQYF. The CDR3 nucleotides read TGCAGTGCTAGAATTGCACAGGGAAGGGGAGAGACCCAGTACTTC.

The chain uses TRBV10-3 and TRBJ2-1; 9 bases map to TRBD2. Per the germline V gene, CDR1 is ENHRY and CDR2 is SYGVKD. Trimming removed 6 bases from V and 4 bases from J; junction bases left unmatched: 4. There are 14 residues in the CDR3. As DNA, the CDR3 is TGTGCCATCAGGACTAGCGGTATATACAATGAGCAGTTCTTC. Translated: CAIRTSGIYNEQFF.

V and J are TRBV19 and TRBJ2-5; D is ambiguous. Trimming removed 3 bases at V and 1 base at J, with 9 bases between. The CDR3 runs 14 residues. Germline V gene sequence: CDR1 LNHDA, CDR2 SQIVND (reference sequence). DNA for the CDR3: TGTGCCAGTAGTATTATTGGGGTCCAAGAGACCCAGTACTTC. Its translation: CASSIIGVQETQYF.

This chain links TRBV29-1 with TRBJ2-3; perhaps TRBD2 as D (5 bases). V dropped 3 bases and J dropped 6 bases, with 7 bases sitting between them. Germline V gives CDR1 SQVTM, CDR2 ANQGSEA. The CDR3 loop spans 11 amino acids. DNA of the CDR3: TGCAGCGTTGAGTGGAGGGATACGCAGTATTTT. The encoded protein is CSVEWRDTQYF.

The V gene is TRBV27, the J gene TRBJ2-1, with 11 nucleotides matching TRBD2. V was pared by 6 bases and J by 5 bases, with 9 bases of the junction left unmatched. The germline V gene has CDR1 MNHEY and CDR2 SMNVEV (reference sequence). The CDR3 consists of 16 residues. Here the CDR3 reads CASSQLAGVLHNEQFF. The CDR3 DNA is TGTGCCAGCAGCCAACTAGCGGGAGTTCTCCACAATGAGCAGTTCTTC.

In its sample, this clonotype was seen a few times. The chain carries TRBV27 and TRBJ2-7, with TRBD1 identical over 8 bases. The CDR3 runs 14 residues. From germline, CDR1 is MNHEY and CDR2 SMNVEV (reference sequence). Losses at the gene ends were 6 bases for V and 4 bases for J; bases not matched to a gene: 8. In DNA form, the CDR3 reads TGTGCCAGCAGCCCAGGGGGCGAGGCGTACGAGCAGTACTTC. This encodes CASSPGGEAYEQYF.

V is TRBV20-1 and J is TRBJ1-1; 7 bases map to TRBD1. The CDR3 has 14 residues. The trim removed 6 bases at V and 4 bases at J, leaving 11 bases unmatched. Germline-derived CDR1 and CDR2 are DFQATT and SNEGSKA (reference sequence). In DNA form, the CDR3 reads TGCAGTGCCCCGACTAGACAGGGAGCCACTGAAGCTTTCTTT. Protein: CSAPTRQGATEAFF.

The V call is TRBV7-9, the J call TRBJ2-7; TRBD2 agrees at 10 bases. V was clipped by 5 bases and J by 2 bases; unmatched bases: 9. The CDR3 is 16 amino acids. CDR1 SEHNR and CDR2 FQNEAQ come from the germline V gene (reference sequence). CDR3 sequence reads: CASSDGPLAGTYEQYF. The CDR3 DNA sequence: TGTGCCAGCAGCGATGGGCCACTAGCGGGGACCTACGAGCAGTACTTC. The full variable domain, completed using reference TRBV7-9 and TRBJ2-7, is DTGVSQNPRHKITKRGQNVTFRCDPISEHNRLYWYRQTLGQGPEFLTYFQNEAQLEKSRLLSDRFSAERPKGSFSTLEIQRTEQGDSAMYLCASSDGPLAGTYEQYFGPGTRLTVT.

The chain joins TRBV7-2 to TRBJ2-7, with D hard to call. The length of the CDR3 is 11 residues. CDR1 SGHTA and CDR2 FQGNSA come from the germline V gene. V shed 2 bases and J shed 9 bases, with 8 bases lying between them. CDR3 DNA: TGTGCCAGCAGCTTATCGGTAGGGCAGTACTTC. Its protein is CASSLSVGQYF.

This clonotype came up many times. The V call is TRBV7-9, the J call TRBJ2-7, with TRBD2 matching over 8 bases. Germline lookup yields CDR1 SEHNR and CDR2 FQNEAQ (reference sequence). CDR3 length: 16 residues. J gave up 3 bases and V 5 bases, and 12 bases lay outside the gene matches. The chain's CDR3 is CASSPPRVAGGYEQYF. CDR3 sequence (DNA): TGTGCCAGCAGCCCCCCCCGGGTCGCGGGGGGCTACGAGCAGTACTTC.

The gene calls are TRBV5-1 and TRBJ2-2; 13 nucleotides match TRBD2. CDR3 length equals 16 residues. CDR1 SGHRS and CDR2 YFSETQ come from the germline V gene. Trimming took 4 bases from V and 6 from J; bases not matched to a gene: 6. CDR3 DNA: TGCGCCAGCAGCCCCCGACTAGCGGGAGGTCCCGGGGAGCTGTTTTTT. It translates to CASSPRLAGGPGELFF.

This clonotype was found many times. This chain uses TRBV6-1 with TRBJ1-4, with D possibly matching TRBD1 (6 bases). V was shortened by 6 bases and J by 0 bases, with 17 bases between the two germline ends. The germline gives CDR1 MNHNS, CDR2 SASEGT. The CDR3 covers 17 residues. CDR3 residues: CASRTIRGGTTNEKLFF. CDR3 nucleotides: TGTGCCAGCAGGACTATAAGAGGGGGGACAACTAATGAAAAACTGTTTTTT.